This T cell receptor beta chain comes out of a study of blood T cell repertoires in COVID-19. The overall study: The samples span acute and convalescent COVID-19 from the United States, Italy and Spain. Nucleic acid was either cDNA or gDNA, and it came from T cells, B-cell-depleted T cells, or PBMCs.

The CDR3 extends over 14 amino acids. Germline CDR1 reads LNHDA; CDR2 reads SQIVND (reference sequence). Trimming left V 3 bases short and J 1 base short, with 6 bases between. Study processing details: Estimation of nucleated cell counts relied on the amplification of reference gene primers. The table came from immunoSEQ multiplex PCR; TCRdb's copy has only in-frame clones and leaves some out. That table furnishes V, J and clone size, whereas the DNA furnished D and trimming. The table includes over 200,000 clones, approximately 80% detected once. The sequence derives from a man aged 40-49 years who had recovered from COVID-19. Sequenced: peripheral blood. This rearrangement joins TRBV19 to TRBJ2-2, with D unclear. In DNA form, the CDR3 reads TGTGCCAGTAGTATCGCCAGGAACACCGGGGAGCTGTTTTTT. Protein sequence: CASSIARNTGELFF.